This TCR beta chain was recorded in a study of T cells in Graves' hyperthyroidism and ophthalmopathy. Researchers took RNA transcripts and amplified the TCR beta CDR3 regions from them. HTBI primers were used for first-round RT-PCR of the TCR CDR3. MiXCR, applied by TCRdb to the multiplex PCR reads, yields one record per CDR3 protein. The sample has about 640,000 distinct CDR3 sequences; about 45% are singletons. Germline V gene lookup returns CDR1 WNHNN and CDR2 SYGVQD (reference sequence). With V trimmed by 6 bases and J by 5 bases, 7 bases remained unmatched. The CDR3 spans 13 residues. The V gene is TRBV10-1, the J gene TRBJ2-7; 7 bases align to TRBD2. The specimen sequenced was peripheral blood or thyroid tissue (not recorded which). This sequence originates from an adult man with Graves' disease, either hyperthyroidism or ophthalmopathy (not recorded which). CDR3 nucleotides: TGCGCCAGCAGGAGCGGCAGCGGGGACGAGCAGTACTTC. The encoded protein is CASRSGSGDEQYF.